This T cell receptor (beta chain) was documented in a study of blood T cell repertoires in COVID-19. There are 18 residues in the CDR3. Germline V gene data show CDR1 as SGHAT and CDR2 as FQNNGV. V shed 5 bases, J shed 4 bases, and the junction held 17 bases outside the gene matches. As handled by the study authors: Reference gene primer amplification gave nucleated cell count estimates. Assay used: immunoSEQ multiplex PCR; TCRdb lists only in-frame clones, some missing. From that table come the V and J calls and clone size; the DNA was used to work out D and trimming. The profile shows 200,000 to 250,000 clones, roughly 88% of them singletons.

The chain combines TRBV11-2 with TRBJ2-1; TRBD2 agrees at 7 bases. Sequenced sample: PBMCs or T cells enriched from blood (not recorded which). The receptor was derived from a woman younger than 45 who had been exposed to COVID-19. CDR3: CASSQPGLPLVSYNEQFF. The CDR3 DNA reads as TGTGCCAGCAGCCAACCGGGACTACCTCTCGTTTCTTACAATGAGCAGTTCTTC.